The 12 T cell receptor beta chains below were found in one sample sequenced in a study of blood T cell repertoires in COVID-19. The table came from immunoSEQ multiplex PCR; TCRdb's copy has only in-frame clones and leaves some out. The sample shows under 45,000 clones, approximately 82% of them seen only once. Input material: peripheral blood. Receptors originate from a woman aged 80 or older with active or convalescent COVID-19.

This chain joins TRBV29-1 and TRBJ1-1, with D possibly TRBD1 on 5 matching bases. There are 13 residues in the CDR3. The V gene's germline CDR1 is SQVTM and CDR2 ANQGSEA. V lost 6 bases and J 4 bases, leaving 15 bases between the germline ends. As DNA, the CDR3 is TGCAGCGTGGCTCAGGGAGGGGCCACTGAAGCTTTCTTT. Protein sequence: CSVAQGGATEAFF.

V usage is TRBV10-3 and J usage is TRBJ1-4; D is unresolved. The ends were cut back, 6 bases at V and 2 bases at J, with 13 bases in the middle. CDR3 length equals 15 residues. Germline loops: CDR1 ENHRY, CDR2 SYGVKD. For the CDR3, the DNA is TGTGCCATCAGACCATCCGGCGGGACTAATGAAAAACTGTTTTTT. It translates to CAIRPSGGTNEKLFF.

The chain combines TRBV5-1 with TRBJ1-6; D may be TRBD1 (6 bases). The CDR3 contains 13 residues. The V gene lost 6 bases and the J gene lost 5 bases, with 9 bases spanning the gap. Germline V gene sequence: CDR1 SGHRS, CDR2 YFSETQ. CDR3 nucleotides: TGCGCCAGCAAAGGGGGAGATAATTCACCCCTCCACTTT. Translation gives CASKGGDNSPLHF.

The V and J genes are TRBV7-8 and TRBJ2-3; 7 nucleotides line up with TRBD1. The CDR3 sequence is 14 residues long. Germline values: CDR1 SGHVS, CDR2 FQNEAQ. V lost 3 bases and J lost 2; bases outside the gene matches: 2. CDR3 region: CASSFDRATDTQYF. The CDR3 DNA is TGTGCCAGCAGCTTCGACAGGGCCACAGATACGCAGTATTTT.

The V call is TRBV5-1, the J call TRBJ2-3; 13 nucleotides align to TRBD2. The J segment lost 4 bases and the V segment lost 3 bases, leaving 2 bases of the junction unmatched. Looked up from germline, CDR1 is SGHRS and CDR2 is YFSETQ. The CDR3 consists of 15 residues. CDR3 residues: CASSWTSGSADTQYF. The CDR3 region has the DNA TGCGCCAGCAGCTGGACTAGCGGGAGTGCAGATACGCAGTATTTT.

This sequence joins TRBV28 and TRBJ2-5; possible D gene TRBD2, 7 bases. The CDR3 has 15 amino acids. CDR1 is MDHEN and CDR2 is SYDVKM in the germline V gene. Trimming removed 6 bases at V and 3 bases at J, with 17 bases between. The CDR3 coding sequence is TGTGCCAGCAGAGCCTTGGGGGGGCCCGAAGAGACCCAGTACTTC. This gives the protein CASRALGGPEETQYF.

V gene TRBV19 combines with J gene TRBJ2-3, with TRBD2 matching 8 bases. Trimming cost V 6 bases and J 5 bases; bases outside gene matches: 1. From germline, CDR1 is LNHDA and CDR2 SQIVND (reference sequence). The CDR3 covers 12 residues. The CDR3 here is CASSRGGDTQYF. The CDR3 DNA follows: TGTGCCAGTAGCCGGGGGGGAGATACGCAGTATTTT. The entire variable domain, with the rest obtained from reference TRBV19 and TRBJ2-3, is as follows: DGGITQSPKYLFRKEGQNVTLSCEQNLNHDAMYWYRQDPGQGLRLIYYSQIVNDFQKGDIAEGYSVSREKKESFPLTVTSAQKNPTAFYLCASSRGGDTQYFGPGTRLTVL.

This clone came up a few times. This chain uses TRBV28 with TRBJ1-3, with no clear D. The length of the CDR3 is 14 residues. V dropped 5 bases and J dropped 4 bases, with 12 bases sitting between them. The germline V gene encodes CDR1 MDHEN and CDR2 SYDVKM. The CDR3 here is CASSPQSAGNTIYF. CDR3 in DNA: TGTGCCAGCAGTCCCCAGTCCGCCGGAAACACCATATATTTT.

The chain carries TRBV5-1 and TRBJ2-1; perhaps TRBD1 as D (6 bases). The CDR3 consists of 15 residues. Deletions cut 0 bases from V and 13 bases from J, with 20 bases between. Germline V gives CDR1 SGHRS, CDR2 YFSETQ. CDR3 sequence: CASSLDGQSQVSQFF. The CDR3 DNA reads as TGCGCCAGCAGCTTGGACGGACAGAGCCAAGTTTCACAGTTCTTC.

The rearrangement links TRBV28 to TRBJ1-2; TRBD1 agrees at 8 bases. From germline, CDR1 is MDHEN and CDR2 SYDVKM. This CDR3 is 14 amino acids long. The V gene end was trimmed by 5 bases and the J gene end by 6 bases; junction bases not matched to a gene: 8. The CDR3 DNA follows: TGTGCCAGCAGTAACTACAGGGGGGGGAATGGCTACACCTTC. Translated: CASSNYRGGNGYTF.

The chain combines TRBV5-1 with TRBJ2-1; D is possibly TRBD1 (6 bases). Trimming pared 5 bases from V and 0 bases from J, leaving 18 bases between. Germline assignment: CDR1 SGHRS and CDR2 YFSETQ. The CDR3 covers 17 residues. CDR3 sequence: CASSSKTGRSSYNEQFF. For the CDR3, the DNA is TGCGCCAGCAGTTCCAAGACAGGTAGGAGCTCCTACAATGAGCAGTTCTTC.

J is TRBJ2-6 and V is TRBV30; the D is unclear. The CDR3 spans 15 residues. In germline, CDR1 is GTSNPN, CDR2 SVGIG (reference sequence). V was clipped by 2 bases and J by 0 bases, with 8 bases between them. CDR3 sequence: CAWSTKHSGANVLTF. The CDR3 coding sequence is TGTGCCTGGAGTACTAAGCACTCTGGGGCCAACGTCCTGACTTTC.